This T cell receptor (beta chain) was sequenced for a study of chemoradiotherapy in HPV16-positive cancers. Regarding the study as a whole: During treatment, candidate HPV-specific clones and E7-related motifs expanded in tumor. HPV-responsive T-cell expansion during chemoradiotherapy was linked to improved recurrence-free survival in HPV16-positive patients.

Clones were read by immunoSEQ multiplex PCR, and TCRdb kept only the in-frame ones, dropping some. The table includes 40,000 or so clones, roughly three quarters detected once. V dropped 0 bases and J dropped 0 bases, with 15 bases sitting between them. This CDR3 has 18 residues. Germline CDR1 SGHTA, CDR2 FQGNSA. About this clone: Its antigen remains unknown.

The sample here was blood, taken from a patient who underwent chemoradiotherapy. The TCR originated in a human donor with HPV-associated anogenital cancer. The chain couples TRBV7-2 to TRBJ1-5; no clear D. CDR3: CASSLAGHGAYSNQPQHF. DNA of the CDR3: TGTGCCAGCAGCTTAGCGGGCCATGGCGCGTATAGCAATCAGCCCCAGCATTTT.